A selection of T cell receptor beta chains follows, all from one sample in a study of blood T cell repertoires in COVID-19. Profiling relied on immunoSEQ multiplex PCR, and the TCRdb table lists in-frame clones only, not all of them. The sample records just under 150,000 clones, around nine tenths being singletons. The specimen sequenced was peripheral blood. The receptors were sampled from a woman between 45 and 60 years old with active or convalescent COVID-19. The CDR3 runs from the conserved cysteine through the conserved F or W. The D gene is left open where the match is weak. The size of a clone is reported for some rows only, either as once, few or many, or as a class for expanded clones.

CDR3aa	CDR3nt	len	abundance	j_gene	d_gene	v_gene
CASTPDGRGLEAFF	TGTGCCAGCACCCCTGACGGGAGGGGTCTTGAAGCTTTCTTT	14	few	TRBJ1-1	.	TRBV28
CASSLSGSTGGTQYF	TGTGCCAGCAGCCTCAGCGGGAGCACGGGTGGGACCCAGTACTTC	15	.	TRBJ2-5	TRBD2	TRBV3-1/TRBV3-2
CASSSGLAGGPGETQYF	TGTGCCAGCAGCTCTGGACTAGCGGGAGGGCCAGGAGAGACCCAGTACTTC	17	.	TRBJ2-5	TRBD2	TRBV7-3
CASSLQRGLTEAFF	TGTGCCAGCAGCTTACAAAGGGGGTTGACTGAAGCTTTCTTT	14	.	TRBJ1-1	.	TRBV7-2
CASTPLEGAPRNGYTF	TGTGCCAGCACCCCCCTAGAGGGGGCGCCGAGAAATGGCTACACCTTC	16	.	TRBJ1-2	TRBD1	TRBV6-2/TRBV6-3
CASSRGQTSYEQYF	TGTGCCAGCAGTCGAGGGCAAACTAGCTACGAGCAGTACTTC	14	.	TRBJ2-7	.	TRBV27
CASRPDSYYGYTF	TGTGCCAGCAGACCGGACAGCTACTATGGCTACACCTTC	13	few	TRBJ1-2	.	TRBV12-3/TRBV12-4
CATSLTPEGYEQYF	TGTGCCACCAGCCTTACTCCGGAGGGATACGAGCAGTACTTC	14	.	TRBJ2-7	.	TRBV15
CASSEAAAGSRDTQYF	TGTGCCAGCAGTGAAGCCGCGGCAGGGTCCAGAGATACGCAGTATTTT	16	.	TRBJ2-3	.	TRBV6-1
CASSLAGTLPREGYTF	TGTGCCAGCAGCTTAGCGGGGACTCTCCCGAGGGAAGGCTACACCTTC	16	.	TRBJ1-2	.	TRBV7-9
CASSADSGHEKLFF	TGTGCCAGCAGCGCGGACAGTGGGCATGAAAAACTGTTTTTT	14	.	TRBJ1-4	.	TRBV7-8
CASSYSTGTVGNTIYF	TGTGCCAGCAGTTACTCGACAGGGACCGTCGGAAACACCATATATTTT	16	.	TRBJ1-3	TRBD1	TRBV6-5
CASSTVRTSRIEAFF	TGTGCCAGTAGTACCGTACGGACATCTCGGATTGAAGCTTTCTTT	15	.	TRBJ1-1	.	TRBV19
CASSATDRNYGYTF	TGTGCCAGCAGCGCCACCGACAGGAACTATGGCTACACCTTC	14	.	TRBJ1-2	.	TRBV9
CASSLGEGIWAEQYF	TGTGCCAGCAGCTTAGGAGAGGGTATTTGGGCCGAGCAGTACTTC	15	.	TRBJ2-7	.	TRBV7-9
CASSLQRASSYEQYF	TGTGCCAGCAGCTTGCAGCGGGCTAGCTCCTACGAGCAGTACTTC	15	.	TRBJ2-7	.	TRBV5-4
CASSQVQGANTEAFF	TGCGCCAGCAGCCAAGTCCAGGGGGCCAACACTGAAGCTTTCTTT	15	few	TRBJ1-1	TRBD1	TRBV4-1
CSASSGTVNIQYF	TGCAGTGCCAGTTCCGGGACAGTAAACATTCAGTACTTC	13	once	TRBJ2-4	TRBD1	TRBV20-1
CASSQDSASGGAYEQYF	TGCGCCAGCAGCCAAGATTCGGCTAGCGGGGGGGCCTACGAGCAGTACTTC	17	.	TRBJ2-7	TRBD2	TRBV4-3
CASSPSGRLTDTQYF	TGTGCCAGCAGCCCCAGCGGGAGGCTCACAGATACGCAGTATTTT	15	.	TRBJ2-3	TRBD2	TRBV5-4
CASSRQGRLQHSGANVLTF	TGTGCCAGCAGTAGACAGGGTAGACTCCAGCACTCTGGGGCCAACGTCCTGACTTTC	19	.	TRBJ2-6	TRBD1	TRBV7-2
CASSQGPGQPQHF	TGCGCCAGCAGCCAGGGGCCAGGGCAGCCCCAGCATTTT	13	.	TRBJ1-5	.	TRBV4-3
CAWSETGSPREKLFF	TGTGCCTGGAGTGAGACAGGGTCTCCCAGGGAAAAACTGTTTTTT	15	.	TRBJ1-4	TRBD1	TRBV30
CASSSDWTGGVYGYTF	TGTGCCAGCAGCTCTGACTGGACAGGGGGCGTTTACGGCTACACCTTC	16	once	TRBJ1-2	TRBD1	TRBV5-4
CATSRDRQGATSSYGYTF	TGTGCCACCAGCAGAGATCGACAGGGCGCTACTTCGAGCTATGGCTACACCTTC	18	.	TRBJ1-2	TRBD1	TRBV15
CASSPIRGITEAFF	TGTGCCAGCTCACCAATCAGAGGGATCACTGAAGCTTTCTTT	14	.	TRBJ1-1	.	TRBV18
CASSREPDRMNTEAFF	TGCGCCAGCAGTCGGGAACCGGACAGGATGAACACTGAAGCTTTCTTT	16	.	TRBJ1-1	TRBD1	TRBV23-1
CASSLAGGAGDTQYF	TGTGCCAGCAGCTTAGCCGGGGGGGCAGGAGATACGCAGTATTTT	15	.	TRBJ2-3	TRBD2	TRBV13
CASSFGSGGTYNEQFF	TGCGCCAGCAGCTTCGGTAGCGGGGGAACCTACAATGAGCAGTTCTTC	16	.	TRBJ2-1	TRBD2	TRBV5-1
CASSPGRGESSYNEQFF	TGTGCCAGCAGCCCCGGGCGGGGGGAGAGCTCCTACAATGAGCAGTTCTTC	17	.	TRBJ2-1	TRBD2	TRBV4-2
CASSYSPGPLDTEAFF	TGTGCCAGCAGTTACTCGCCAGGCCCACTTGACACTGAAGCTTTCTTT	16	.	TRBJ1-1	.	TRBV6-6
CASSFSGTAKQETQYF	TGCGCCAGCAGCTTCTCCGGGACAGCTAAACAAGAGACCCAGTACTTC	16	.	TRBJ2-5	TRBD1	TRBV5-1
CASSWSGRDVNNEQFF	TGTGCCAGCAGTTGGAGCGGGAGGGACGTAAACAATGAGCAGTTCTTC	16	.	TRBJ2-1	TRBD2	TRBV6-5
CAWSETHNEQYF	TGTGCCTGGAGTGAGACTCACAACGAGCAGTACTTC	12	.	TRBJ2-7	.	TRBV30